Listed below are T cell receptor beta chains from one sample, sequenced in a study of blood T cell repertoires in COVID-19. Using immunoSEQ multiplex PCR, the repertoire was profiled, and TCRdb retains in-frame clones only, with some absent. Altogether some 90,000 clones are present, roughly 80% being singletons, with the ten largest covering 9.5% to 12%. Input material: peripheral blood. Receptor source: a human donor in a cohort sampled during active COVID-19. Both conserved end residues are part of each CDR3. The D gene is left open where the match is weak. The size field is filled for only some rows; it gives once, few, many or a size class.

j_gene,v_gene,d_gene,len,abundance,CDR3aa,CDR3nt
TRBJ2-7,TRBV21-1,-,15,-,CASRPEAASSYEQYF,TGTGCCAGCAGGCCCGAGGCCGCTAGTTCCTACGAGCAGTACTTC
TRBJ2-2,TRBV4-1,TRBD2,17,-,CASSQGTSKWYTGELFF,TGCGCCAGCAGCCAAGGGACTAGCAAGTGGTACACCGGGGAGCTGTTTTTT
TRBJ2-7,TRBV28,-,14,-,CASSLQGKRYEQYF,TGTGCCAGCAGCTTACAGGGTAAAAGGTACGAGCAGTACTTC
TRBJ1-1,TRBV2,-,14,few,CASRDPQGSTEAFF,TGTGCCAGCAGAGACCCTCAGGGGTCAACTGAAGCTTTCTTT
TRBJ1-5,TRBV19,TRBD1,17,-,CASSKTGTGDSNQPQHF,TGTGCCAGTAGTAAAACCGGGACAGGAGATAGCAATCAGCCCCAGCATTTT
TRBJ1-1,TRBV30,-,13,-,CAWSVTVNTEAFF,TGTGCCTGGAGTGTCACGGTGAACACTGAAGCTTTCTTT
TRBJ2-3,TRBV12-3/TRBV12-4,TRBD1,13,-,CASRPTGADTQYF,TGTGCCAGCAGACCTACAGGGGCAGATACGCAGTATTTT
TRBJ1-6,TRBV6-1,-,18,once,CASSEGFRVRIYNSPLHF,TGTGCCAGCAGTGAAGGGTTCAGGGTACGAATTTATAATTCACCCCTCCACTTT
TRBJ2-3,TRBV24-1,-,13,-,CATSVVGTDTQYF,TGTGCCACCAGTGTGGTAGGCACAGATACGCAGTATTTT
TRBJ2-7,TRBV27,TRBD2,15,once,CASSSYGGVPLEQYF,TGTGCCAGCAGTTCTTACGGGGGGGTCCCACTCGAGCAGTACTTC
TRBJ1-5,TRBV19,TRBD1,15,-,CASSAGQGGNQPQHF,TGTGCCAGTAGTGCGGGACAGGGAGGCAATCAGCCCCAGCATTTT
TRBJ2-3,TRBV13,TRBD2,16,-,CASSLRLAQSTDTQYF,TGTGCCAGCAGCTTACGACTAGCGCAAAGCACAGATACGCAGTATTTT
TRBJ2-3,TRBV7-8,TRBD1,17,-,CASIQTRFRGRTDTQYF,TGTGCCAGCATCCAAACTAGATTCAGGGGGCGCACAGATACGCAGTATTTT
TRBJ1-2,TRBV9,-,15,-,CASSPRGRGIDGYTF,TGTGCCAGCAGCCCCCGGGGCAGGGGTATCGATGGCTACACCTTC
TRBJ1-1,TRBV5-1,-,15,-,CASSLGGVLNTEAFF,TGCGCCAGCAGCTTGGGGGGCGTTCTTAACACTGAAGCTTTCTTT
TRBJ2-7,TRBV7-9,TRBD1,16,once,CASSSPNRGSSYEQYF,TGTGCCAGCAGCTCACCTAACAGGGGCTCGTCCTACGAGCAGTACTTC
TRBJ2-1,TRBV12-3/TRBV12-4,-,13,-,CASRFGAGHKRFF,TGTGCCAGCAGATTTGGGGCGGGGCATAAGCGGTTCTTC
TRBJ2-7,TRBV2,TRBD1,14,-,CASRPGTGASEQYF,TGTGCCAGCAGACCCGGGACAGGGGCGAGCGAGCAGTACTTC
TRBJ2-2,TRBV7-6,TRBD1,16,few,CASSYGTGSNTGELFF,TGTGCCAGCAGCTACGGGACAGGGTCGAACACCGGGGAGCTGTTTTTT
TRBJ1-1,TRBV7-9,-,14,-,CASSLQGPNTEAFF,TGTGCCAGCAGCTTACAGGGGCCCAACACTGAAGCTTTCTTT
TRBJ2-5,TRBV18,-,11,once,CASSQQETQYF,TGTGCCAGCTCTCAACAAGAGACCCAGTACTTC
TRBJ1-2,TRBV24-1,TRBD1,15,once,CATSDFSTGPYGYTF,TGTGCCACCAGTGATTTTTCGACAGGGCCTTATGGCTACACCTTC
TRBJ2-7,TRBV5-1,TRBD1,15,-,CASSLAQGANYEQYF,TGCGCCAGCAGCTTGGCGCAGGGGGCGAACTACGAGCAGTACTTC
TRBJ2-7,TRBV19,TRBD1,14,-,CASSMGTGAYEQYF,TGTGCCAGTAGTATGGGGACAGGGGCCTACGAGCAGTACTTC
TRBJ2-7,TRBV28,-,14,-,CASTSGQGLYEQYF,TGTGCCAGCACTTCGGGTCAGGGGCTCTACGAGCAGTACTTC
TRBJ2-7,TRBV9,TRBD2,17,-,CASSPRLGTSGLGEQYF,TGTGCCAGCAGCCCACGACTAGGGACTAGCGGATTGGGCGAGCAGTACTTC
TRBJ2-1,TRBV30,TRBD2,13,-,CAWSSGGINEQFF,TGTGCCTGGTCTAGCGGGGGTATAAATGAGCAGTTCTTC
TRBJ1-1,TRBV2,-,16,-,CASTLVDRNMNTEAFF,TGTGCCAGCACCCTGGTCGACAGGAACATGAACACTGAAGCTTTCTTT
TRBJ2-7,TRBV3-1/TRBV3-2,-,13,-,CASSQDFSGAQYF,TGTGCCAGCAGCCAAGACTTCTCAGGGGCGCAGTACTTC
TRBJ2-3,TRBV3-1/TRBV3-2,-,14,once,CASSQASGVDTQYF,TGTGCCAGCAGCCAAGCGTCGGGGGTCGATACGCAGTATTTT
TRBJ1-2,TRBV2,-,14,-,CASSEAPGYYGYTF,TGTGCCAGCAGTGAAGCGCCAGGCTACTATGGCTACACCTTC
TRBJ1-2,TRBV9,-,16,-,CASSVAPGPGVYGYTF,TGTGCCAGCAGCGTAGCGCCCGGGCCAGGGGTCTATGGCTACACCTTC
TRBJ2-7,TRBV6-5,TRBD2,16,-,CASSYSRAGPRAEQYF,TGTGCCAGCAGTTACTCCCGAGCGGGGCCAAGGGCCGAGCAGTACTTC
TRBJ1-4,TRBV7-2,-,16,-,CASSLGGGGSGEKLFF,TGTGCCAGCAGCTTAGGAGGGGGGGGATCTGGTGAAAAACTGTTTTTT
TRBJ2-1,TRBV7-3,-,14,-,CASSKMTGYNEQFF,TGTGCCAGCAGCAAAATGACAGGTTACAATGAGCAGTTCTTC
TRBJ1-1,TRBV12-3/TRBV12-4,TRBD1,13,few,CASSLTGDTEAFF,TGTGCCAGCAGTCTTACAGGGGACACTGAAGCTTTCTTT
TRBJ1-5,TRBV27,-,15,-,CASSTREGGYQPQHF,TGTGCCAGCAGTACCCGGGAAGGGGGATATCAGCCCCAGCATTTT
TRBJ2-3,TRBV5-5,-,14,few,CASSLAPNTDTQYF,TGTGCCAGCAGCTTGGCGCCTAACACAGATACGCAGTATTTT
TRBJ1-6,TRBV3-1/TRBV3-2,TRBD1,15,-,CASSHAGQGGSPLHF,TGTGCCAGCAGCCACGCGGGACAGGGAGGCTCACCCCTCCACTTT
TRBJ2-7,TRBV6-6,TRBD1,15,once,CASSYKNDRANEQYF,TGTGCCAGCAGTTACAAAAATGACAGGGCCAACGAGCAGTACTTC